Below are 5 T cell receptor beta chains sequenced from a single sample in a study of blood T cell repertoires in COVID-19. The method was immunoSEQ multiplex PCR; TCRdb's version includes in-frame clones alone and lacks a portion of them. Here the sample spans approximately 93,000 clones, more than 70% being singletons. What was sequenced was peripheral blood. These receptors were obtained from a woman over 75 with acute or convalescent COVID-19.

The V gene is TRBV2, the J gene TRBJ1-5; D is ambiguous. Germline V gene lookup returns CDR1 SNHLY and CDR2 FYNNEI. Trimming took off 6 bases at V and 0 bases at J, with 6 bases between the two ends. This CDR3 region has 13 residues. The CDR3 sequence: CASRADSNQPQHF. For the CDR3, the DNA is TGTGCCAGCAGGGCAGATAGCAATCAGCCCCAGCATTTT. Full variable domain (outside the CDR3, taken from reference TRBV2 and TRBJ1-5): EPEVTQTPSHQVTQMGQEVILRCVPISNHLYFYWYRQILGQKVEFLVSFYNNEISEKSEIFDDQFSVERPDGSNFTLKIRSTKLEDSAMYFCASRADSNQPQHFGDGTRLSIL.

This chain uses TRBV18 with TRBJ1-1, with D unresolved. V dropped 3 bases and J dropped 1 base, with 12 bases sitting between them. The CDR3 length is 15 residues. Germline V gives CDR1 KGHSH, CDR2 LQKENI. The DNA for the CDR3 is TGTGCCAGCTCACCGATCCGGGGTGGGAACACTGAAGCTTTCTTT. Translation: CASSPIRGGNTEAFF.

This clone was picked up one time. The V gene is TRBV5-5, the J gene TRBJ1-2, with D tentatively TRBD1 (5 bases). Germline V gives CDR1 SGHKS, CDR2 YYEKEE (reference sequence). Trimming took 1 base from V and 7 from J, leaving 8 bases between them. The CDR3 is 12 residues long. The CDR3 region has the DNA TGTGCCAGCAGCTTGCGGGGGTCTGGCTACACCTTC. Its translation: CASSLRGSGYTF. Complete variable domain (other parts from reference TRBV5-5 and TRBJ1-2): DAGVTQSPTHLIKTRGQQVTLRCSPISGHKSVSWYQQVLGQGPQFIFQYYEKEERGRGNFPDRFSARQFPNYSSELNVNALLLGDSALYLCASSLRGSGYTFGSGTRLTVV.

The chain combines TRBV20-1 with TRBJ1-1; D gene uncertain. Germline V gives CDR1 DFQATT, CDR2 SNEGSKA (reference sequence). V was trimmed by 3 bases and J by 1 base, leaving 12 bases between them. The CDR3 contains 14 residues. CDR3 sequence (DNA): TGCAGTGCTAGTGAATCCACAGCGAACACTGAAGCTTTCTTT. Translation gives CSASESTANTEAFF.

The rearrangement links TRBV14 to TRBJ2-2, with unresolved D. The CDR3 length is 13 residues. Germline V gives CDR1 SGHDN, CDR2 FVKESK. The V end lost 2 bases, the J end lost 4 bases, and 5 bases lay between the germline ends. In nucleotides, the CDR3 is TGTGCCAGCAGCCAAACTATCACCGGGGAGCTGTTTTTT. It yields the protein CASSQTITGELFF.